Shown below are 21 T cell receptor beta chains from a single sample sequenced in a study of cytomegalovirus exposure and HLA in healthy donors. Vbeta (60) and Jbeta (13) primers were used in the PCR. Libraries were prepared by immunoSEQ multiplex PCR; TCRdb keeps only in-frame clonotypes and omits some of them. The table shows more than 150,000 clones, with about four fifths occurring only once. Sample: PBMCs. The receptors shown here come from a boy younger than 10 in good health and CMV-seronegative.

The chain uses TRBV7-9 and TRBJ1-1, with D perhaps TRBD1 (5 bases). The V end lost 3 bases, the J end lost 0 bases, and 17 bases lay between the germline ends. CDR1 SEHNR and CDR2 FQNEAQ come from the germline V gene (reference sequence). The CDR3 sequence is 17 residues long. For the CDR3, the DNA is TGTGCCAGCAGCTTTACTGGGGCCAAGGATCTGAACACTGAAGCTTTCTTT. This codes for CASSFTGAKDLNTEAFF.

The chain has TRBV28 and TRBJ2-7; 10 bases line up with TRBD2. CDR3 length: 17 amino acids. The V gene end was trimmed by 1 base and the J gene end by 1 base; junction bases not matched to a gene: 7. The germline V gene has CDR1 MDHEN and CDR2 SYDVKM. CDR3 nucleotides: TGTGCCAGCAGTTTATCCCTTACTAGCGGGGCTTCCTACGAGCAGTACTTC. This sequence encodes CASSLSLTSGASYEQYF.

Turning to this clone: The junction and the germline gene differ at one end; a read error may be behind it. This chain connects TRBV9 to TRBJ2-3, with 9 bases matching TRBD1. Germline V CDR1 and CDR2: SGDLS, YYNGEE. CDR3 size: 18 residues. The DNA for the CDR3 is TGTGCCAGCACCGTATCAGACGACCGGGACAGGGCCACAGATACGCAGTATTTT. Amino acids: CASTVSDDRDRATDTQYF.

The chain combines TRBV5-8 with TRBJ2-2; 12 nucleotides line up with TRBD2. The CDR3 covers 18 residues. CDR1 and CDR2 from the germline V gene are SGHTS and YDEGEE. The V and J ends lost 0 bases and 2 bases, in that order; junction bases with no gene match: 5. CDR3 in DNA: TGTGCCAGCAGCTTGGGACTAGCGGGAGTGATAAACACCGGGGAGCTGTTTTTT. It encodes CASSLGLAGVINTGELFF.

This clone showed up just a few times. The V gene is TRBV7-9, the J gene TRBJ2-2, with D maybe TRBD2 (6 bases). The CDR3 loop spans 16 amino acids. Trimming pared 1 base from V and 2 bases from J, leaving 11 bases between. Germline lookup yields CDR1 SEHNR and CDR2 FQNEAQ (reference sequence). This CDR3 reads CASSLGGLSNTGELFF. The CDR3 DNA sequence: TGTGCCAGCAGCTTAGGGGGACTCTCCAACACCGGGGAGCTGTTTTTT.

The gene calls are TRBV25-1 and TRBJ2-2, with 11 nucleotides matching TRBD1. Germline V lookup: CDR1 MGHDK, CDR2 SYGVNS. Trimming cost V 6 bases and J 6 bases; bases outside gene matches: 12. CDR3 length: 17 amino acids. The CDR3 region is CASSNLTGTGGSGELFF. In nucleotides, the CDR3 is TGTGCCAGCAGCAACCTTACCGGGACAGGGGGGTCCGGGGAGCTGTTTTTT. The full variable domain, its missing parts supplied by reference TRBV25-1 and TRBJ2-2, is EADIYQTPRYLVIGTGKKITLECSQTMGHDKMYWYQQDPGMELHLIHYSYGVNSTEKGDLSSESTVSRIRTEHFPLTLESARPSHTSQYLCASSNLTGTGGSGELFFGEGSRLTVL.

V is TRBV18 and J is TRBJ1-1; possible D gene TRBD1, 6 bases. The CDR3 spans 15 residues. V lost 6 bases to trimming and J lost 3 bases, with 17 bases between them. The V gene's germline CDR1 is KGHSH and CDR2 LQKENI. CDR3 nucleotide sequence: TGTGCCAGCTCCCCCATAGGGGGAAAGGACACTGAAGCTTTCTTT. The encoded protein is CASSPIGGKDTEAFF. Supplemented by reference TRBV18 and TRBJ1-1, the full variable domain reads NAGVMQNPRHLVRRRGQEARLRCSPMKGHSHVYWYRQLPEEGLKFMVYLQKENIIDESGMPKERFSAEFPKEGPSILRIQQVVRGDSAAYFCASSPIGGKDTEAFFGQGTRLTVV.

For the CDR3, the DNA is TGTGCCAGCAGTGTGACAGGGCGGGATACGCAGTATTTT. Protein: CASSVTGRDTQYF. The chain has TRBV28 and TRBJ2-3; 7 nucleotides agree with TRBD1. With V trimmed by 5 bases and J by 6 bases, 5 bases remained unmatched. CDR3 length equals 13 residues. Germline CDR1 reads MDHEN; CDR2 reads SYDVKM.

In regard to this clone: Because it lacks the conserved phenylalanine or tryptophan at the end, this CDR3 is likely a read error. The chain joins TRBV5-4 to TRBJ2-2; D uncertain. Germline assignment: CDR1 SGHNT and CDR2 YYREEE (reference sequence). The CDR3 is 15 residues long. Trimming removed 0 bases at V and 2 bases at J, with 8 bases between. CDR3 bases: TGTGCCAGCAGCTTGGCGACGGTTAACACCGGGGAGCTGTTTGTT. It specifies CASSLATVNTGELFV.

This clone was observed a handful of times. This rearrangement joins TRBV10-2 to TRBJ1-1; weak D call: TRBD1 (5 bases). V was trimmed by 3 bases and J by 2 bases, leaving 13 bases between them. Germline V CDR1 and CDR2: WSHSY, SAAADI. The CDR3 totals 15 residues. This CDR3 is CASSEWGEVNTEAFF. The CDR3 region has the DNA TGCGCCAGCAGTGAATGGGGGGAGGTTAACACTGAAGCTTTCTTT.

This clone was observed once. The V call is TRBV28, the J call TRBJ2-1; 7 nucleotides align to TRBD2. J was trimmed by 15 bases and V by 10 bases; bases with no gene match: 9. Germline loops: CDR1 MDHEN, CDR2 SYDVKM. This CDR3 has 10 amino acids. CDR3 protein: CATWEGVLFF. For the CDR3, the DNA is TGTGCCACCTGGGAGGGAGTGCTGTTCTTC.

This chain links TRBV28 with TRBJ2-2, with 7 bases identical to TRBD1. Losses at the gene ends were 3 bases for V and 7 bases for J; bases not matched to a gene: 2. The CDR3 covers 13 residues. CDR1 MDHEN and CDR2 SYDVKM come from the germline V gene. The CDR3 DNA is TGTGCCAGCAGTTTGACAGGGAACGGGGAGCTGTTTTTT. This sequence encodes CASSLTGNGELFF.

This sequence joins TRBV6-5 and TRBJ2-5; 9 bases are a match to TRBD2. The CDR3 spans 15 residues. After removal of 3 bases from V and 3 bases from J, the junction contained 5 bases not matched to a gene. Germline values: CDR1 MNHEY, CDR2 SVGAGI. CDR3: CASSYEAGGKETQYF. The CDR3 DNA follows: TGTGCCAGCAGTTATGAGGCGGGAGGGAAAGAGACCCAGTACTTC.

The J gene is TRBJ1-4, the V gene TRBV21-1; TRBD1 is the table's D call, not checked against the DNA. TRBV21-1 is a listed pseudogene. The CDR3 extends over 14 amino acids. CDR3 sequence reads: CASSNRGRNEKLFF. CDR3 coding DNA: TGTGCCAGCAGCAACAGGGGGCGGAATGAAAAACTGTTTTTT.

The V gene is TRBV19, the J gene TRBJ1-5; 8 bases line up with TRBD1. The CDR3 sequence is 12 residues long. CDR1 LNHDA and CDR2 SQIVND come from the germline V gene (reference sequence). The trim removed 6 bases at V and 5 bases at J, leaving 0 bases unmatched. CDR3 region: CASRQGDQPQHF. CDR3 sequence (DNA): TGTGCCAGTAGACAGGGGGATCAGCCCCAGCATTTT.

The rearrangement joins TRBV14 to TRBJ2-5; perhaps TRBD2 as D (5 bases). Near its end, the DNA agrees better with TRBJ2-7, so the J call may be wrong. Germline loops: CDR1 SGHDN, CDR2 FVKESK. The CDR3 runs to 15 residues. For the CDR3, the DNA is TGTGCCAGCAGCCAAGAGACGCACGGGGTTTACGAGCAGTACTTC. It is translated as CASSQETHGVYEQYF.

The V call is TRBV5-4, the J call TRBJ1-2; TRBD1 is a possible D gene (6 bases). V lost 0 bases to trimming and J lost 3 bases, with 6 bases between them. The CDR3 totals 13 residues. CDR1 is SGHNT, CDR2 YYREEE, per germline (reference sequence). The CDR3 loop is CASSLDRDYGYTF. CDR3 DNA: TGTGCCAGCAGCTTGGACAGGGACTATGGCTACACCTTC.

The J gene is TRBJ2-1, the V gene TRBV6-1; 7 nucleotides align to TRBD1. The CDR3 is 16 amino acids. The V segment lost 1 base and the J segment 3 bases; nucleotides outside the gene matches: 6. In germline, CDR1 is MNHNS, CDR2 SASEGT. The CDR3 spells CASSEVWTGLYNEQFF. CDR3 DNA: TGTGCCAGCAGTGAAGTCTGGACAGGACTCTACAATGAGCAGTTCTTC.

This chain joins TRBV28 and TRBJ2-7; D may be TRBD2 (6 bases). Per germline, CDR1 MDHEN and CDR2 SYDVKM. The CDR3 is 15 amino acids. Trimming pared 5 bases from V and 5 bases from J, leaving 19 bases between. Here the CDR3 reads CASSPLQGLFDEQYF. The CDR3 DNA reads as TGTGCCAGCAGTCCCCTCCAGGGACTCTTCGACGAGCAGTACTTC.

The gene calls are TRBV30 and TRBJ1-2, with D possibly TRBD1 on 5 matching bases. V was trimmed by 1 base and J by 6 bases, leaving 9 bases between them. CDR1 and CDR2 (germline): GTSNPN, SVGIG (reference sequence). CDR3 length equals 12 residues. The DNA of the CDR3 is TGTGCCTGGAGTGGGACACGCGATGGCTACACCTTC. Translating gives CAWSGTRDGYTF. The variable domain in full, completed from reference TRBV30 and TRBJ1-2, reads SQTIHQWPATLVQPVGSPLSLECTVEGTSNPNLYWYRQAAGRGLQLLFYSVGIGQISSEVPQNLSASRPQDRQFILSSKKLLLSDSGFYLCAWSGTRDGYTFGSGTRLTVV.

V usage is TRBV7-9 and J usage is TRBJ2-1; 7 nucleotides match TRBD1. The germline CDR1 and CDR2 sequences are SEHNR and FQNEAQ (reference sequence). The CDR3 runs 14 residues. Germline trimming cut 2 bases from V and 7 bases from J; bases unmatched to any gene: 5. CDR3 sequence (DNA): TGTGCCAGCAGCTTATTGGACAGGAAAAATGAGCAGTTCTTC. Its translation: CASSLLDRKNEQFF.